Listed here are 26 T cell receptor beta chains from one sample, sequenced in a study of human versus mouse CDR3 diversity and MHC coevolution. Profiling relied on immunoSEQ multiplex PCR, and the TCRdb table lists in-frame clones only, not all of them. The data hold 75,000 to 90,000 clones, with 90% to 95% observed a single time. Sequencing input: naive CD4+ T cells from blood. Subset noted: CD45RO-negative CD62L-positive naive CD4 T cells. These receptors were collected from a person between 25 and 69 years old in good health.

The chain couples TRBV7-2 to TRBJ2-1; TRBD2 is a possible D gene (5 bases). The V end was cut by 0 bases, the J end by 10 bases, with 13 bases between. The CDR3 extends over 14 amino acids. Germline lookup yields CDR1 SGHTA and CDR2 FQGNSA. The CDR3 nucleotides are TGTGCCAGCAGCTTAGCGCCTACCTCGGGGGAGCAGTTCTTC. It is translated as CASSLAPTSGEQFF.

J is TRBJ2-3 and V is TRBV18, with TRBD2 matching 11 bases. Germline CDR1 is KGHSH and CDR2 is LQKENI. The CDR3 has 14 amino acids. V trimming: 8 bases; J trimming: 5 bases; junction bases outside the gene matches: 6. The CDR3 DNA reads TGTGCCAGCCCACTCGGGACTAGCGGAGATACGCAGTATTTT. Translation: CASPLGTSGDTQYF.

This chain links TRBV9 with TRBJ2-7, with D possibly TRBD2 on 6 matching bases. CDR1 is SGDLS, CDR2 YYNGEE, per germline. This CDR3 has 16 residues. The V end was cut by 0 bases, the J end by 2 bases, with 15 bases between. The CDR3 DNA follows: TGTGCCAGCAGCGTAGTCCCGGGAGAGGGCACCTACGAGCAGTACTTC. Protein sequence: CASSVVPGEGTYEQYF.

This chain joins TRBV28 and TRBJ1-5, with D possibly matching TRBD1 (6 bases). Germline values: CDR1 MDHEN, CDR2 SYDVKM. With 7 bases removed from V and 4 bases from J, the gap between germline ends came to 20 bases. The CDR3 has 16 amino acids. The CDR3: CASKTVLQGLNQPQHF. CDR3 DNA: TGTGCCAGCAAAACCGTCCTACAGGGCTTAAATCAGCCCCAGCATTTT.

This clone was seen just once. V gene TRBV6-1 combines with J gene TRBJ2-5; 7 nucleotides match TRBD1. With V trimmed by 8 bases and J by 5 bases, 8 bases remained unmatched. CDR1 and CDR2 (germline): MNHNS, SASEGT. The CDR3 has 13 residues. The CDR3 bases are TGTGCCAGCTCAACAGGGGCCGGGGAGACCCAGTACTTC. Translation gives CASSTGAGETQYF.

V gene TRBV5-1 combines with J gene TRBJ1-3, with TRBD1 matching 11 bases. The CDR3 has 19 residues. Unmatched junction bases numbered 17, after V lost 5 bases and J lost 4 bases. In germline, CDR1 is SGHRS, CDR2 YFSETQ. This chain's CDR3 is CASSSTGTGGLRSGNTIYF. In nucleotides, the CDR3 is TGCGCCAGCAGTTCCACCGGGACAGGGGGATTACGCTCGGGAAACACCATATATTTT.

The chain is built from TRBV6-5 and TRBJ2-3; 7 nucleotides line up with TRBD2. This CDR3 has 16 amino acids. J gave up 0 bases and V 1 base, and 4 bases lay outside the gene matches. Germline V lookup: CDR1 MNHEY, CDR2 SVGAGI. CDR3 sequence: CASSYYGGGSTDTQYF. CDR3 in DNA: TGTGCCAGCAGTTACTATGGCGGGGGAAGCACAGATACGCAGTATTTT.

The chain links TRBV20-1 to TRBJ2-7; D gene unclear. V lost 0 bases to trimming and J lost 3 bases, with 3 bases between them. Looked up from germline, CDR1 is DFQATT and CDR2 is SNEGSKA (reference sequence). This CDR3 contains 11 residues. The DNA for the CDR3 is TGCAGTGCTAGAGACAGCTACGAGCAGTACTTC. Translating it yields CSARDSYEQYF.

CDR3 in amino acids: CASSLFGGNEQFF. Here the CDR3 DNA reads TGTGCCAGCAGCTTATTTGGGGGGAATGAGCAGTTCTTC. This chain connects TRBV7-3 to TRBJ2-1, with D possibly being TRBD2 (6 bases). Germline V lookup: CDR1 SGHTA, CDR2 FQGTGA. The CDR3 is 13 amino acids. Trimming pared 2 bases from V and 7 bases from J, leaving 9 bases between.

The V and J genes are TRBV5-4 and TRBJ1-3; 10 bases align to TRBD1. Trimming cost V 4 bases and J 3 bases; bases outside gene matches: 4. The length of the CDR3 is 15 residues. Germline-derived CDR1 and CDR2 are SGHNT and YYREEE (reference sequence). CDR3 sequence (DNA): TGTGCCAGCAGCGGGACAGGGGAGCATGGAAACACCATATATTTT. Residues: CASSGTGEHGNTIYF.

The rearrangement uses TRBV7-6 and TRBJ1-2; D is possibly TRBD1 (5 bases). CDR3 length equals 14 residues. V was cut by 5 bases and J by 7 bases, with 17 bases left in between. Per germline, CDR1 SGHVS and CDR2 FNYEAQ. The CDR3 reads CASSPSGGFSGYTF. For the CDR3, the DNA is TGTGCCAGCAGCCCATCGGGGGGATTTAGTGGCTACACCTTC.

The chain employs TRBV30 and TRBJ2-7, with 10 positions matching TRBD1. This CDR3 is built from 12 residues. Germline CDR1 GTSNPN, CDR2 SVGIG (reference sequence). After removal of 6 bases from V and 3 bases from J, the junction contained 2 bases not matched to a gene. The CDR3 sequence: CACRTGGYEQYF. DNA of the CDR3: TGTGCCTGCAGGACAGGGGGCTACGAGCAGTACTTC.

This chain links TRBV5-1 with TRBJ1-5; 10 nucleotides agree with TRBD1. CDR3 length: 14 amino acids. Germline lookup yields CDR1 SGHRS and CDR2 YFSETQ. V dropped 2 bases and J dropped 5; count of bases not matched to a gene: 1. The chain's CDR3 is CASSFGQGDQPQHF. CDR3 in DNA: TGCGCCAGCAGCTTTGGACAGGGGGATCAGCCCCAGCATTTT.

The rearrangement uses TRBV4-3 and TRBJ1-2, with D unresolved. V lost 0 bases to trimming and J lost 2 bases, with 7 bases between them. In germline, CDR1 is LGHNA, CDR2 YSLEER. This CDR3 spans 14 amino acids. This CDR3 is CASSQDWLNYGYTF. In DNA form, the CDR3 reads TGCGCCAGCAGCCAAGATTGGCTGAACTATGGCTACACCTTC.

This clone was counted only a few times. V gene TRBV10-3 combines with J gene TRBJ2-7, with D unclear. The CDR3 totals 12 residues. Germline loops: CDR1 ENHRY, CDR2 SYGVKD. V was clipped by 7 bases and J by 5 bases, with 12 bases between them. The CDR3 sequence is CAITPGGHEQYF. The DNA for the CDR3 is TGTGCCATCACCCCCGGCGGCCACGAGCAGTACTTC.

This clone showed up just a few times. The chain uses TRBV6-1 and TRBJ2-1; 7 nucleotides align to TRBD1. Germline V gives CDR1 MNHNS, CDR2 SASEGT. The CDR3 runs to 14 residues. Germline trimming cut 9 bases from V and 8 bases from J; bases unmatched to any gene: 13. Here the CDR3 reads CASHPGTAGYEQFF. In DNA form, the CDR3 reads TGTGCCAGTCACCCCGGGACAGCCGGCTATGAGCAGTTCTTC.

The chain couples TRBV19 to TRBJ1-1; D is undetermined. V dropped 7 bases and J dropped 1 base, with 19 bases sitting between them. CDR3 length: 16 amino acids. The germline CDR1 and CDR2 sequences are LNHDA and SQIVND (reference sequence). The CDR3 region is CASNLRSVVRNTEAFF. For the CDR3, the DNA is TGTGCCAGTAACCTAAGAAGTGTCGTAAGGAACACTGAAGCTTTCTTT.

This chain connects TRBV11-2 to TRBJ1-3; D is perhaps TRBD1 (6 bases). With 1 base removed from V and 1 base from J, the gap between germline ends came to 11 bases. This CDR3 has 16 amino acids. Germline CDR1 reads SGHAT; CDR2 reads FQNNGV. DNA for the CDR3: TGTGCCAGCAGCTTAGGCCTAACAGGGTCTGGAAACACCATATATTTT. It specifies CASSLGLTGSGNTIYF.

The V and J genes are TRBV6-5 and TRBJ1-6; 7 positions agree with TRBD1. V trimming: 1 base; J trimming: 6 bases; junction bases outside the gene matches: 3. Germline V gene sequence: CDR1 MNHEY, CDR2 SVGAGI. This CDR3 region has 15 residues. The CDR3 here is CASSYWGDSNSPLHF. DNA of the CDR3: TGTGCCAGCAGTTACTGGGGGGACAGTAATTCACCCCTCCACTTT.

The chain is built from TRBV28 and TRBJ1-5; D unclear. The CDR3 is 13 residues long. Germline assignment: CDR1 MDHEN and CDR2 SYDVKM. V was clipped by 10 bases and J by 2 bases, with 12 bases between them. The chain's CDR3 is CATLLGGNQPQHF. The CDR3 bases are TGTGCCACCCTCCTCGGGGGCAATCAGCCCCAGCATTTT.

This CDR3 reads CASSLGGLAGGRDTQYF. The DNA for the CDR3 is TGTGCCAGCAGCTTGGGGGGACTAGCGGGGGGTCGAGATACGCAGTATTTT. The rearrangement links TRBV13 to TRBJ2-3, with 15 bases fitting TRBD2. V trimming: 3 bases; J trimming: 5 bases; junction bases outside the gene matches: 6. Germline V lookup: CDR1 PRHDT, CDR2 FYEKMQ (reference sequence). The CDR3 is 17 amino acids.

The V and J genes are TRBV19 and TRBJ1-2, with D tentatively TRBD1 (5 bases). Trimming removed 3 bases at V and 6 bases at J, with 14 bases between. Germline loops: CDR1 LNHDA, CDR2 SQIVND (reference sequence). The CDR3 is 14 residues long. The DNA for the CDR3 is TGTGCCAGTAGTATCCCAGGGTACTACAATGGCTACACCTTC. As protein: CASSIPGYYNGYTF. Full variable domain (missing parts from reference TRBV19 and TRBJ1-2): DGGITQSPKYLFRKEGQNVTLSCEQNLNHDAMYWYRQDPGQGLRLIYYSQIVNDFQKGDIAEGYSVSREKKESFPLTVTSAQKNPTAFYLCASSIPGYYNGYTFGSGTRLTVV.

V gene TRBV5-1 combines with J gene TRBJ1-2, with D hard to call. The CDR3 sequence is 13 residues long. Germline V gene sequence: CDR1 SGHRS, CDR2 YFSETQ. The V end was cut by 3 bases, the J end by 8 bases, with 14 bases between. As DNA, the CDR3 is TGCGCCAGCAGCTGGCAGGACGCGGGGGGCTACACCTTC. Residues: CASSWQDAGGYTF.

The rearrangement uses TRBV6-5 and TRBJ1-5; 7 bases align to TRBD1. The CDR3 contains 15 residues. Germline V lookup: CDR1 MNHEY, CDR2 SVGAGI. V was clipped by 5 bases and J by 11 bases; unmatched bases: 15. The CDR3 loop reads CASSPTSGTASTQHF. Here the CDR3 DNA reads TGTGCCAGCAGTCCTACATCCGGGACAGCGTCGACCCAGCATTTT.

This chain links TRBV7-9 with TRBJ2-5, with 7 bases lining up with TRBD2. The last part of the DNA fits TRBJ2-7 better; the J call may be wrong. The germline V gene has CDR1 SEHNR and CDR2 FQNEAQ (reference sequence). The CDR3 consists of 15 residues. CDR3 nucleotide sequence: TGTGCCAGCAGGCCCTCCGGCGGGAGTATATACGAGCAGTACTTC. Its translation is CASRPSGGSIYEQYF.

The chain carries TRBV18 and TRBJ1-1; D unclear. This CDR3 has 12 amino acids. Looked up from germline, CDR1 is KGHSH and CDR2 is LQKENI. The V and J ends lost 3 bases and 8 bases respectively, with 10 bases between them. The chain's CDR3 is CASSPLATEAFF. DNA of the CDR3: TGTGCCAGCTCACCCCTGGCCACCGAAGCTTTCTTT.